What follows is one T cell receptor beta chain and its context. This clone's antigen is unknown. No qualities accompany the bases; no much larger clone lies one base away. Ficoll-Paque density gradient centrifugation was the method used to isolate PBMCs. The data belong to a study of T-cell memory formation after mild COVID-19 (dated by TCRdb to the early 2020s). General notes on the study: TCR sequence clusters from the two donors were found to be largely donor specific. T-cell clones expanding and contracting after mild COVID-19 in a couple of donors were tracked by longitudinal TCRalpha and TCRbeta repertoire sequencing. Two young, previously healthy adult volunteers made up the cohort, one male and one female. Study-level results and caveats: Clones contracting from day 15 to 85 had balanced CD4/CD8 phenotypes, while a second wave expanding from day 15 to 37 was biased towards CD4+. SARS-CoV-2 specificity was not confirmed for the second-wave clones peaking on day 37. Contracting CD4+ clones were found mainly in CM and EM memory subsets, while CD8+ clones were enriched in EMRA. The study included only a couple of mild cases, and larger cohorts that include severe cases with pre-infection samples were judged to be necessary. Some responding clones were found in pre-infection memory, which suggests that pre-existing cross-reactive memory T cells took part in the SARS-CoV-2 response.

Relative to germline, V is missing 6 bases and J is missing 1 base, with 7 bases of the junction outside any gene match. The germline V gene (reference sequence) provides CDR1 DFQATT and CDR2 SNEGSKA. The CDR3 numbers 14 residues from cysteine through phenylalanine. The sequence is cut down to CDR3 DNA, 42 bases in frame from base 1. This sample was sequenced with an Illumina NovaSeq 6000. Using 5'RACE with constant-segment primers, TCRalpha and TCRbeta cDNA libraries were constructed, with sample barcodes and unique molecular identifiers added in the process. RNA was extracted from every sample with Trizol reagent. The libraries were amplified in two PCR steps, and the second step added a second sample barcode and Illumina TruSeq adapters. Sequencing of libraries was performed on an Illumina NovaSeq with 2 x 150 bp paired-end reads. The source study handled its data this way. Reads were demultiplexed and collapsed into UMI-guided consensus sequences with migec v1.2.7. Using mixcr v2.1.11, the UMI consensuses were aligned to TRA and TRB V and J templates and assembled into clonotypes. A clonotype was counted as expanded or contracted only when both edgeR and NoisET called the clonotype significant, with the noise models trained on biological replicates. For edgeR calls, the cutoffs were a false discovery rate-adjusted p below 0.01 and a log2 fold-change threshold of 1. PCA with hierarchical clustering of max-normalized trajectories of the 1000 most abundant clonotypes was used as exploratory dynamics analysis. The CD4 or CD8 phenotype of responding clones was assigned using the separately sequenced CD4+ and CD8+ repertoires. TCRdb applied fastp at Q25 and MiXCR to the public reads, then kept only in-frame beta chains. Duplicate CDR3 protein sequences are folded into a single record with the most common DNA and genes. The V and J calls and clone size are TCRdb's, not the authors'. Across this sample there are around 200,000 distinct CDR3 sequences, with over 9.5% seen only once. The ten largest clones add up to approximately 2.8% of the sample.

The V and J genes are TRBV20-1 and TRBJ2-5; 8 bases in the middle match TRBD1. The specimen sequenced was PBMCs or a T cell subset sorted from them (not recorded which). The sequence derives from a young man who had mild COVID-19 (a few samples of this study predate the infection). The sample titles of this study are shuffled in the database, so cell type and time point are left out; the donor was told from shared clones. In nucleotides, the sequence is TGCAGTGCGATCCCGGGACAGGCCCAAGAGACCCAGTACTTC. Translated, this gives CSAIPGQAQETQYF.